This paragraph covers one T cell receptor beta chain sequence. Its antigen is still unknown. The CDR3 has 14 residues. Germline V gene sequence: CDR1 MDHEN, CDR2 SYDVKM. These data are taken from a study of graft-versus-host responses after intestinal transplantation. Looking at the study overall: Each of the recipients got a multivisceral, liver-intestinal, or isolated intestinal transplant. The whole recipient group had anti-thymocyte globulin induction followed by tacrolimus and steroids for two to four years.

Repertoires were generated with immunoSEQ multiplex PCR, while TCRdb's copy carries only in-frame clones and drops some. This table holds 130,000 to 150,000 clones, around 90% found once. Notes on the study in general: Early HvG declines after transplant were associated with peak circulating GvH clone levels. Analysis identified GvH clones in recipient marrow, with some appearing first in ileum or blood.

This receptor was taken from a human donor who received an intestinal transplant. The chain carries TRBV28 and TRBJ2-5; D is undetermined. The J call is in doubt because the DNA end fits TRBJ2-7 better. This material consisted of unstimulated CD4+ T cells sorted from spleen or lymph node cells, taken before intestinal transplant. The CDR3 nucleotides read TGTGCCAGCAGTTTAGTCGAGCGACCCTACGAGCAGTACTTC. Encoded protein: CASSLVERPYEQYF.